This T cell receptor (beta chain) was captured in a study of shared clonotypes between healthy human individuals. The CDR3 extends over 14 amino acids. The V end lost 4 bases, the J end lost 1 base, and 9 bases lay between the germline ends. Germline loops: CDR1 SGHTA, CDR2 FQGNSA. As for this clone: Other DNA sequences in the same sample also yield this CDR3.

Using immunoSEQ multiplex PCR, the repertoire was profiled, and TCRdb retains in-frame clones only, with some absent. In the table there are some 2,500,000 clones, about 90% of which are singletons. Sample: naive CD4+ T cells from PBMCs. The subset denotes: CD45RA+ positively selected. The rearrangement links TRBV7-2 to TRBJ2-3; tentatively, D is TRBD1 (6 bases). The sequence was obtained from a man aged 18 to 30 in good health. Some clones in this sample may be carry-over from other donors' samples. The CDR3 DNA is TGTGCCAGCAGCTCCCGACAGGGCACAGATACGCAGTATTTT. Protein sequence: CASSSRQGTDTQYF.